These T cell receptor beta chains were read from a single sample in a study of beta chain features in type 1 diabetes. The repertoire was sequenced with immunoSEQ multiplex PCR; TCRdb's copy has only in-frame clones and lacks some. The sample yields under 300,000 clones, 25% to 30% seen once. Material for sequencing was central memory CD4+ T cells from blood. Receptors originate from a man aged 25-45 years in good health. The CDR3 runs from the conserved cysteine through the conserved F or W. A D gene is named only where the DNA matches it firmly. Rows may omit the clone size; those that give it use once, few, many or a size class.

V: TRBV5-4; J: TRBJ1-1; D: .; size: few; DNA: TGTGCCAGCAGCTTGGCCGGAGGGGATGAAGCTTTCTTT; CDR3: CASSLAGGDEAFF
V: TRBV29-1; J: TRBJ1-1; D: TRBD1; size: few; DNA: TGCAGCGTCATAGGTGGGACAGGGGTCCTCTGGGACACTGAAGCTTTCTTT; CDR3: CSVIGGTGVLWDTEAFF
V: TRBV10-1; J: TRBJ2-1; D: TRBD2; size: .; DNA: TGCGCCAGCAGCACTAGCGGGGGGTACAATGAGCAGTTCTTC; CDR3: CASSTSGGYNEQFF
V: TRBV28; J: TRBJ2-7; D: .; size: few; DNA: TGTGCCAGCAGAATTGGAGGGGGTTACTACGAGCAGTACTTC; CDR3: CASRIGGGYYEQYF
V: TRBV27; J: TRBJ1-2; D: TRBD1; size: .; DNA: TGTGCCAGCAGTTCATTCCGGGACAGGGCCTATGGCTACACCTTC; CDR3: CASSSFRDRAYGYTF
V: TRBV6-5; J: TRBJ1-3; D: .; size: few; DNA: TGTGCCAGCAGTGAAGTCGCTGGAAACACCATATATTTT; CDR3: CASSEVAGNTIYF
V: TRBV18; J: TRBJ2-7; D: .; size: .; DNA: TGTGCCAGCTCCCCATCGGACACATTATTATGGGGGCAGTACTTC; CDR3: CASSPSDTLLWGQYF
V: TRBV5-1; J: TRBJ2-7; D: .; size: .; DNA: TGCGCCAGCAGCCGAGCCCCGGTCGGAAAAAACTCCTACGAGCAGTACTTC; CDR3: CASSRAPVGKNSYEQYF
V: TRBV10-3; J: TRBJ1-2; D: .; size: few; DNA: TGTGCCACACGGGACCGAGCTAACTATGGCTACACCTTC; CDR3: CATRDRANYGYTF
V: TRBV5-1; J: TRBJ2-5; D: .; size: .; DNA: TGCGCCAGCAGCTCGGAGGGGCCGGGGGAGACCCAGTACTTC; CDR3: CASSSEGPGETQYF
V: TRBV9; J: TRBJ1-2; D: .; size: .; DNA: TGTGCCAGCAGCGGGAGAGGGATTGGGAACTATGGCTACACCTTC; CDR3: CASSGRGIGNYGYTF
V: TRBV7-9; J: TRBJ2-3; D: TRBD2; size: many; DNA: TGTGCCAGCAGCTTGGGTAGCGGGGGACTGTACGGTAGCACAGATACGCAGTATTTT; CDR3: CASSLGSGGLYGSTDTQYF
V: TRBV19; J: TRBJ2-3; D: TRBD1; size: .; DNA: TGTGCCAGTAGTTTACAGGGGAGCACAGATACGCAGTATTTT; CDR3: CASSLQGSTDTQYF
V: TRBV5-4; J: TRBJ1-1; D: .; size: .; DNA: TGTGCCAGCAGCCTCGGGGGGCCAACCTCGAACACTGAAGCTTTCTTT; CDR3: CASSLGGPTSNTEAFF
V: TRBV30; J: TRBJ1-1; D: .; size: few; DNA: TGTGCCTGGGACCGGGCCTCGAACACTGAAGCTTTCTTT; CDR3: CAWDRASNTEAFF
V: TRBV28; J: TRBJ2-5; D: .; size: .; DNA: TGTGCCAGCCGACGAGGCCAAGAGACCCAGTACTTC; CDR3: CASRRGQETQYF
V: TRBV25-1; J: TRBJ2-3; D: .; size: few; DNA: TGTGCCAGCAGTGAAGTCCGGGGTCCTGCCACAGATACGCAGTATTTT; CDR3: CASSEVRGPATDTQYF
V: TRBV5-1; J: TRBJ1-2; D: .; size: few; DNA: TGCGCCAGCAGTTCCAGGGGAGAAGGCTACACCTTC; CDR3: CASSSRGEGYTF
V: TRBV5-6; J: TRBJ1-4; D: .; size: .; DNA: TGTGCCAGCAGCTTGAGAGCTAATGAAAAACTGTTTTTT; CDR3: CASSLRANEKLFF
V: TRBV7-2; J: TRBJ2-3; D: .; size: .; DNA: TGTGCCAGCAGCCCACGGTCAGAAGATACGCAGTATTTT; CDR3: CASSPRSEDTQYF
V: TRBV6-5; J: TRBJ2-5; D: .; size: few; DNA: TGTGCCAGCAGCACGGACTTCACGGCCCAGTACTTC; CDR3: CASSTDFTAQYF
V: TRBV6-5; J: TRBJ2-5; D: TRBD2; size: .; DNA: TGTGCCAGCAGCTCCGGGACTAGCGGCCAAGAGACCCAGTACTTC; CDR3: CASSSGTSGQETQYF
V: TRBV27; J: TRBJ2-1; D: TRBD1; size: .; DNA: TGTGCCAGCAGCCCGTTTAGGGGACAGGGGAGTAATGAGCAGTTCTTC; CDR3: CASSPFRGQGSNEQFF
V: TRBV10-1; J: TRBJ2-1; D: TRBD2; size: few; DNA: TGCGCCAGCAGTGGGGGACTAGCGGGCCGCAATGAGCAGTTCTTC; CDR3: CASSGGLAGRNEQFF
V: TRBV5-6; J: TRBJ1-4; D: .; size: .; DNA: TGTGCCAGCAGCTTGGAGGGGACTCTAAATGAAAAACTGTTTTTT; CDR3: CASSLEGTLNEKLFF
V: TRBV7-2; J: TRBJ2-3; D: .; size: few; DNA: TGTGCCAGCAAGCCGGGATCAGATACGCAGTATTTT; CDR3: CASKPGSDTQYF
V: TRBV5-4; J: TRBJ1-5; D: TRBD1; size: .; DNA: TGTGCCAGCAGCGAGGGACAGTCTAAACCCCAGCATTTT; CDR3: CASSEGQSKPQHF